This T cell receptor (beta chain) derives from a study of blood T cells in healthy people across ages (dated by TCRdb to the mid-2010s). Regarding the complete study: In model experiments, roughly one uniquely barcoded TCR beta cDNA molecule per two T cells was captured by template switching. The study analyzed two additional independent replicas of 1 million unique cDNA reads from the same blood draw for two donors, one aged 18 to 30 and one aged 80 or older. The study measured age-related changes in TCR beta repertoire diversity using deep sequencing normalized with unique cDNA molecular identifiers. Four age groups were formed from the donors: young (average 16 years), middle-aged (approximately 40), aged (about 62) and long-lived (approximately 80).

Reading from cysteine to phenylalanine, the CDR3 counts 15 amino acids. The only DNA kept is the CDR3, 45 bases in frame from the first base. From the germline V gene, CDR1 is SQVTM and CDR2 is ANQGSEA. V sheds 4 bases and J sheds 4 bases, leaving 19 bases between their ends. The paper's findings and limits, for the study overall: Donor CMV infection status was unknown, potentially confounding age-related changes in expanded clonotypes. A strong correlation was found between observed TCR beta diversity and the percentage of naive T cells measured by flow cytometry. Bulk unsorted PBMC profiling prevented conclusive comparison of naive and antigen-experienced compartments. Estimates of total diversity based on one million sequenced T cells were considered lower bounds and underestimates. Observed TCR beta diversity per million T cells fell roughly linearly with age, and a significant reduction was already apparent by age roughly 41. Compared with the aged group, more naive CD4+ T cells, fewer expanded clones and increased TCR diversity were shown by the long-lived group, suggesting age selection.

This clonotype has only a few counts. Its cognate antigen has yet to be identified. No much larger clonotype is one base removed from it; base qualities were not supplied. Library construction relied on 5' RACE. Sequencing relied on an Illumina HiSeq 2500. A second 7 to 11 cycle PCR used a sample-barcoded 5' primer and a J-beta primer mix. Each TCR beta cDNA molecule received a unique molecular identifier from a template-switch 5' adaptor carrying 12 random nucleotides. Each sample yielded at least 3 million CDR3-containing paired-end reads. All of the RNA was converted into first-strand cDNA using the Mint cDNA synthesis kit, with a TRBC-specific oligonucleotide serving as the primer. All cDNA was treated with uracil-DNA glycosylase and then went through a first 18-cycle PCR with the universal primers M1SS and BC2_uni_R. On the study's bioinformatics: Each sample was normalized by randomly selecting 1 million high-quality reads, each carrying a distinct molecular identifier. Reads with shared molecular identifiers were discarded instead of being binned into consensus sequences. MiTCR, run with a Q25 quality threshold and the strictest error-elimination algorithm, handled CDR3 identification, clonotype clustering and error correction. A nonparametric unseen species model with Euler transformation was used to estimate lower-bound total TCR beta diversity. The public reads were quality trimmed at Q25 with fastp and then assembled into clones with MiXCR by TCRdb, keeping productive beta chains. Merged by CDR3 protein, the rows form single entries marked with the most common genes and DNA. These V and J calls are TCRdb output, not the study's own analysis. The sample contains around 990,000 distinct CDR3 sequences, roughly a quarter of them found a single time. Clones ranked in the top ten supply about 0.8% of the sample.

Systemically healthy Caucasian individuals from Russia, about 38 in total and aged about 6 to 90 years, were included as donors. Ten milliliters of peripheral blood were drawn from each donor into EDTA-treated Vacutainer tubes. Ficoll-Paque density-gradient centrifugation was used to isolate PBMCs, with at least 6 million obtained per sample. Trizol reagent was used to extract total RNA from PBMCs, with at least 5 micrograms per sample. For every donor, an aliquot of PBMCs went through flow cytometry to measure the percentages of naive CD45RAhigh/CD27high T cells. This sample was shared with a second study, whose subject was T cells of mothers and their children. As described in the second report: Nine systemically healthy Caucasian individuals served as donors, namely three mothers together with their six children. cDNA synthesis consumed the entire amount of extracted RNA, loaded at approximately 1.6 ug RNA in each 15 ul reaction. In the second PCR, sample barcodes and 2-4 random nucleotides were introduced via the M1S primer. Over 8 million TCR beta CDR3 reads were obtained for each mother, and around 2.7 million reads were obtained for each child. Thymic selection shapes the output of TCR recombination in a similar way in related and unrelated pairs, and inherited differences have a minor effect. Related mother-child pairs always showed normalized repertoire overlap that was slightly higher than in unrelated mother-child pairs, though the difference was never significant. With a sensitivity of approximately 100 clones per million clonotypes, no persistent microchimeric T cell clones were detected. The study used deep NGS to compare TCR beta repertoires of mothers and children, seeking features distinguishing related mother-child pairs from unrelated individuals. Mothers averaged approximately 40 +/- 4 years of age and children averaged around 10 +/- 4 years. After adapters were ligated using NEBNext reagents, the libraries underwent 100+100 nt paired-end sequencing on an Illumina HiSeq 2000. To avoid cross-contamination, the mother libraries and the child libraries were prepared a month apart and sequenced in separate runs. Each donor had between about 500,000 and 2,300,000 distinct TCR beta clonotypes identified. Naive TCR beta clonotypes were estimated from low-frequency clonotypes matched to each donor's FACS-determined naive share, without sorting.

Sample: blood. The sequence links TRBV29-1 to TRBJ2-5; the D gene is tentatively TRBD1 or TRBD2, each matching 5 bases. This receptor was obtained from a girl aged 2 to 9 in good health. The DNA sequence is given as TGCAGCGTTGGCGTAGCCGGGGCGATGGGAGAGACCCAGTACTTC. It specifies CSVGVAGAMGETQYF. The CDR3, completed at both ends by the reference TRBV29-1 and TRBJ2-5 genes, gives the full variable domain SAVISQKPSRDICQRGTSLTIQCQVDSQVTMMFWYRQQPGQSLTLIATANQGSEATYESGFVIDKFPISRPNLTFSTLTVSNMSPEDSSIYLCSVGVAGAMGETQYFGPGTRLLVL.